What follows are 2 T cell receptor beta chains derived from one specimen sequenced in a study of OX40 agonist ivuxolimab in advanced cancers. Libraries were prepared by immunoSEQ multiplex PCR; TCRdb keeps only in-frame clonotypes and omits some of them. The repertoire holds tens of thousands of clones, 70% to 90% seen once, with 11% to 15% in the top ten. The input for sequencing was CD4+ or CD8+ T cells sorted from blood, taken in a trial of the OX40 agonist ivuxolimab. These receptors all come from an adult with an advanced solid tumor such as melanoma, head and neck, liver or kidney cancer.

The chain has TRBV10-3 and TRBJ1-3, with 8 bases lining up with TRBD1. CDR3 length equals 18 residues. In germline, CDR1 is ENHRY, CDR2 SYGVKD. The V gene end was trimmed by 4 bases and the J gene end by 0 bases; junction bases not matched to a gene: 11. The CDR3 coding sequence is TGTGCCATCAGTGCTGTTTGGGACAGGCCGTTCTCTGGAAACACCATATATTTT. Residues: CAISAVWDRPFSGNTIYF.

There are a few counts of this clone. The gene calls are TRBV7-9 and TRBJ2-7; D is ambiguous. The V end was cut by 3 bases, the J end by 2 bases, with 8 bases between. This CDR3 has 13 residues. Looked up from germline, CDR1 is SEHNR and CDR2 is FQNEAQ (reference sequence). The chain's CDR3 is CASSFGKAYEQYF. DNA of the CDR3: TGTGCCAGCAGCTTCGGAAAGGCCTACGAGCAGTACTTC.